These 6 T cell receptor beta chains came from one sample sequenced in a study of T cells in Graves' hyperthyroidism and ophthalmopathy. Template material for amplifying TCR beta CDR3 regions consisted of RNA transcripts. First-round RT-PCR targeting the TCR CDR3 was performed with the HTBI primer set. One entry per CDR3 protein results from TCRdb running MiXCR on the multiplex PCR reads. Among 500,000 to 550,000 distinct CDR3 sequences, roughly 20% were seen once, and the ten largest hold about a quarter. Sequencing was carried out using blood. Every receptor here comes from a man younger than 30 with Graves' hyperthyroidism.

The rearrangement uses TRBV6-2 or TRBV6-3 and TRBJ1-2; tentatively, D is TRBD1 (6 bases). CDR3 length: 16 amino acids. Trimming removed 5 bases at V and 0 bases at J, with 16 bases between. Germline V gives CDR1 MNHEY, CDR2 SVGEGT. The DNA of the CDR3 is TGTGCCAGCAGTCATGGACAGACTAATTCTAACTATGGCTACACCTTC. Protein: CASSHGQTNSNYGYTF.

This clonotype was recorded at least ten times. The gene calls are TRBV2 and TRBJ1-1, with 8 bases that match TRBD1. V shed 0 bases and J 4 bases; nucleotides not matched to a gene: 1. The CDR3 contains 14 residues. The germline V gene encodes CDR1 SNHLY and CDR2 FYNNEI. The DNA for the CDR3 is TGTGCCAGCAGTGAAGCGACAGGGGTCACTGAAGCTTTCTTT. Amino acid sequence: CASSEATGVTEAFF.

This clonotype appeared many times. The chain joins TRBV5-5 to TRBJ1-5, with a tentative D call TRBD1 (5 bases). Germline V gene data show CDR1 as SGHKS and CDR2 as YYEKEE (reference sequence). The V end was cut by 0 bases, the J end by 0 bases, with 10 bases between. The CDR3 extends over 16 amino acids. The CDR3 reads CASSLGVGHSNQPQHF. DNA of the CDR3: TGTGCCAGCAGCTTGGGCGTGGGGCATAGCAATCAGCCCCAGCATTTT.

This clonotype was seen ten or more times. The genes are TRBV24-1 and TRBJ2-5; no clear D gene. Trimming removed 1 base at V and 0 bases at J, with 5 bases between. Germline V gene data show CDR1 as KGHDR and CDR2 as SFDVKD. The CDR3 covers 14 residues. Written as DNA, the CDR3 is TGTGCCACCAGTGATTTTACAGACCAAGAGACCCAGTACTTC. This codes for CATSDFTDQETQYF.

There are many counts of this clonotype. The V call is TRBV6-1, the J call TRBJ1-1; D is ambiguous. Germline assignment: CDR1 MNHNS and CDR2 SASEGT. Trimming left V 1 base short and J 9 bases short, with 9 bases between. The CDR3 spans 12 residues. CDR3 sequence reads: CASSEVSDKAFF. CDR3 DNA: TGTGCCAGCAGTGAAGTTTCAGACAAAGCTTTCTTT.

This clonotype was picked up many times. The chain links TRBV5-4 to TRBJ1-2; the match to TRBD1 covers 12 bases. The V and J ends lost 3 bases and 7 bases, in that order; junction bases with no gene match: 7. CDR1 and CDR2 (germline): SGHNT, YYREEE (reference sequence). The CDR3 contains 15 residues. As DNA, the CDR3 is TGTGCCAGCAGCTCCGGGACAGGGGGCCCGGGTGGCTACACCTTC. Translating gives CASSSGTGGPGGYTF.